The 12 T cell receptor beta chains below were found in one sample sequenced in a study of human T cells and chemical hapten exposure. Time point meaning: patch test 2, 6 weeks after DPC sensitization. Documented treatment: therapeutic diphenylcyclopropenone sensitization with weekly scalp DPC. Via MiXCR, TCRdb re-called the RACE reads, giving one row per CDR3 protein. Seen here are 80,000 to 100,000 distinct CDR3 sequences, 7.5% to 10% observed once, and the top ten hold approximately 2%. Sequencing used whole blood, obtained in connection with sensitization to the hapten diphenylcyclopropenone (DPC). These receptors came from a woman aged 40 to 55 with alopecia areata. Some clones in this sample may be carry-over from other donors' samples.

This clonotype was seen ten or more times. This chain connects TRBV29-1 to TRBJ2-1; 7 bases map to TRBD2. V trimming: 4 bases; J trimming: 5 bases; junction bases outside the gene matches: 11. This CDR3 is built from 15 residues. Germline assignment: CDR1 SQVTM and CDR2 ANQGSEA. In nucleotides, the CDR3 is TGCAGCGTTGGGGGTCGACTAGCAGTTAACAATGAGCAGTTCTTC. Translating gives CSVGGRLAVNNEQFF.

The table lists this clonotype with many counts. The V gene is TRBV5-6, the J gene TRBJ2-7, with no clear D. Deletions cut 4 bases from V and 6 bases from J, with 17 bases between. The V gene's germline CDR1 is SGHDT and CDR2 YYEEEE. This CDR3 spans 14 amino acids. The CDR3 DNA reads as TGTGCCAGCAGCCCCCTTTTGCCCCTCGGCGAGCAGTACTTC. As protein: CASSPLLPLGEQYF.

This clonotype was observed a few times. The chain couples TRBV29-1 to TRBJ2-1, with 11 bases lining up with TRBD2. The germline V gene has CDR1 SQVTM and CDR2 ANQGSEA. The CDR3 length is 15 residues. The V segment lost 6 bases and the J segment 7 bases; nucleotides outside the gene matches: 11. The CDR3 coding sequence is TGCAGCGTGACCCTCGGCCTAGCGGGAGGTAATGAGCAGTTCTTC. It codes for CSVTLGLAGGNEQFF.

This clonotype was seen a handful of times. V gene TRBV11-2 combines with J gene TRBJ2-1; no clear D. Looked up from germline, CDR1 is SGHAT and CDR2 is FQNNGV. The CDR3 covers 12 residues. V dropped 2 bases and J dropped 9 bases, with 8 bases sitting between them. The CDR3 DNA reads as TGTGCCAGCAGCTTAATCAGAATTGAGCAGTTCTTC. Amino acids: CASSLIRIEQFF.

This clonotype showed up just a few times. The chain employs TRBV10-3 and TRBJ2-3; tentative D call: TRBD2 (5 bases). V was pared by 7 bases and J by 3 bases, with 14 bases between. CDR3 length: 14 residues. Germline CDR1 and CDR2: ENHRY and SYGVKD. CDR3 protein: CAITGGGGTDTQYF. As DNA, the CDR3 is TGTGCCATCACGGGCGGAGGCGGAACAGATACGCAGTATTTT.

The chain couples TRBV12-3 or TRBV12-4 to TRBJ1-4; D not resolved. The CDR3 totals 13 residues. V was pared by 9 bases and J by 0 bases, with 8 bases between. For the CDR3, the DNA is TGTGCCAGTGCGCTTGCAACTAATGAAAAACTGTTTTTT. Protein: CASALATNEKLFF.

In its sample, this clonotype was seen a few times. The V call is TRBV29-1, the J call TRBJ2-5; 9 bases fit TRBD1. V was clipped by 7 bases and J by 2 bases; unmatched bases: 8. Germline loops: CDR1 SQVTM, CDR2 ANQGSEA. CDR3 length: 14 residues. CDR3 DNA: TGCAGCGGATTTCGACAGGGGGGGCAAGAGACCCAGTACTTC. It specifies CSGFRQGGQETQYF. Filled out from reference TRBV29-1 and TRBJ2-5, the complete variable domain reads SAVISQKPSRDICQRGTSLTIQCQVDSQVTMMFWYRQQPGQSLTLIATANQGSEATYESGFVIDKFPISRPNLTFSTLTVSNMSPEDSSIYLCSGFRQGGQETQYFGPGTRLLVL.

This clonotype was detected only a few times. The chain carries TRBV12-3 or TRBV12-4 and TRBJ2-5; 12 bases fit TRBD2. V lost 6 bases, J lost 5 bases, and 13 bases stayed unmatched. The CDR3 consists of 17 residues. The CDR3 region has the DNA TGTGCCAGCAGCCCCAACCTGCTAGCGGGGGGGGAGGAGACCCAGTACTTC. Translating gives CASSPNLLAGGEETQYF.

The chain combines TRBV3-1 with TRBJ2-1; D may match TRBD1 or TRBD2 (6 bases each). The CDR3 loop spans 15 amino acids. CDR1 is LGHDT and CDR2 is YNNKEL in the germline V gene (reference sequence). With 3 bases removed from V and 2 bases from J, the gap between germline ends came to 11 bases. CDR3 sequence reads: CASSHSGAPYNEQFF. DNA of the CDR3: TGTGCCAGCAGCCACTCGGGGGCACCCTACAATGAGCAGTTCTTC.

This clonotype was counted many times. The V gene is TRBV18, the J gene TRBJ2-7, with 13 bases matching TRBD2. The germline gives CDR1 KGHSH, CDR2 LQKENI. The CDR3 has 15 amino acids. Germline trimming cut 5 bases from V and 3 bases from J; bases unmatched to any gene: 4. CDR3 sequence (DNA): TGTGCCAGCTCAGGGACTAGCGGGATTGTCTACGAGCAGTACTTC. As protein: CASSGTSGIVYEQYF.

The chain recombines TRBV6-1 with TRBJ1-2; D is ambiguous. CDR1 is MNHNS, CDR2 SASEGT, per germline. Trimming took 4 bases from V and 8 from J, leaving 14 bases between them. The CDR3 contains 13 residues. CDR3 region: CASSGSGGEGYTF. The CDR3 DNA follows: TGTGCCAGCAGTGGGTCGGGCGGTGAAGGCTACACCTTC.

The chain couples TRBV6-5 to TRBJ2-7; D ambiguous. The CDR3 has 16 amino acids. The germline CDR1 and CDR2 sequences are MNHEY and SVGAGI. V lost 0 bases and J lost 0, with 12 bases in between. The CDR3 region has the DNA TGTGCCAGCAGTTACTCGATGAGGCCCCGCTCCTACGAGCAGTACTTC. This encodes CASSYSMRPRSYEQYF.